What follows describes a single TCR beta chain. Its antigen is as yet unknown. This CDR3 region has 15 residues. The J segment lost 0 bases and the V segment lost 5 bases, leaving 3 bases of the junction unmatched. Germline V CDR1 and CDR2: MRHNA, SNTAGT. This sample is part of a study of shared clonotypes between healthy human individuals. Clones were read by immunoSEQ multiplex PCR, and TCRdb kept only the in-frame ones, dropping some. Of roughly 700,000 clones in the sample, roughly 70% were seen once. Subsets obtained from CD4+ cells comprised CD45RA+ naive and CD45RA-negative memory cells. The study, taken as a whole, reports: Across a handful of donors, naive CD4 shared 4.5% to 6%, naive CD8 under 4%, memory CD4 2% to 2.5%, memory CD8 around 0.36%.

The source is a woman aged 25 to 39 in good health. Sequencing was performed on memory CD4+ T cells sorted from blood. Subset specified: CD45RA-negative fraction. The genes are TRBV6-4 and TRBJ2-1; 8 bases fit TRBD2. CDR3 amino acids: CASSLTSGSYNEQFF. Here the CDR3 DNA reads TGTGCCAGCAGTCTTACTAGCGGCTCCTACAATGAGCAGTTCTTC.